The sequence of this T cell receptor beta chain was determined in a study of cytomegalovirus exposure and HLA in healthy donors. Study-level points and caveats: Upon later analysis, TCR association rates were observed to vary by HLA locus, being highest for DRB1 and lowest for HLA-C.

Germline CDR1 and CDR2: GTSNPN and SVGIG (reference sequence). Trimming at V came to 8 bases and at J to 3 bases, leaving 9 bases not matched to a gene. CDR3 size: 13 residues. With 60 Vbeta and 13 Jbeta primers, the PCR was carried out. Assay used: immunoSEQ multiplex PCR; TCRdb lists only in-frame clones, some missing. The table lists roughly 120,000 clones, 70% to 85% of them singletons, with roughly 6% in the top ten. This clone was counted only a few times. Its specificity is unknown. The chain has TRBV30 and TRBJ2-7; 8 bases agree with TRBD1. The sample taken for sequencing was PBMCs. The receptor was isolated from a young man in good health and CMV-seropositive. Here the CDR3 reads CATTRQGSYEQYF. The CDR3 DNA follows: TGTGCCACCACCCGACAGGGGAGCTACGAGCAGTACTTC.